The 8 T cell receptor beta chains below all came from one sample that was sequenced in a study of metastatic and nonmetastatic thyroid tumors. No patient had received any treatment before thyroid surgery. Using MiXCR, TCRdb re-called clones from the PCR reads. In the table there are roughly 41,000 clones, around 16% of which are singletons. The sequencing sample was made of blood. The receptors derive from a female donor with papillary thyroid cancer or a benign thyroid nodule (not recorded which). Some clones in this sample may be carry-over from other donors' samples.

This clone occurred many times. The chain has TRBV2 and TRBJ2-5; TRBD1 matches 11 bases. The CDR3 is 14 residues long. Germline CDR1 is SNHLY and CDR2 is FYNNEI. J was trimmed by 5 bases and V by 7 bases; bases with no gene match: 6. Here the CDR3 DNA reads TGTGCCAGCAAGTCGGACAGGGGGCGGGAGACCCAGTACTTC. Translating it yields CASKSDRGRETQYF.

The chain links TRBV11-1 to TRBJ2-7; TRBD2 is a possible D gene (6 bases). The CDR3 is 16 residues long. Germline-derived CDR1 and CDR2 are SGHAT and FQDESV (reference sequence). Trimming removed 6 bases at V and 2 bases at J, with 20 bases between. Written as DNA, the CDR3 is TGTGCCAGCAGATTACCCGCCGGGACTGGACCCTACGAGCAGTACTTC. Its protein product is CASRLPAGTGPYEQYF.

This clone showed up many times. CDR3 coding DNA: TGCAGTGCTAGGTTGGCGGGAGTGCAAGAGACCCAGTACTTC. The encoded protein is CSARLAGVQETQYF. V is TRBV20-1 and J is TRBJ2-5, with 7 bases fitting TRBD2. This CDR3 is built from 14 residues. V was pared by 3 bases and J by 2 bases, with 6 bases of the junction left unmatched. The germline V gene has CDR1 DFQATT and CDR2 SNEGSKA (reference sequence).

Judged by abundance, this clone is medium-sized. The rearrangement links TRBV28 to TRBJ1-2, with 9 bases fitting TRBD1. V lost 7 bases to trimming and J lost 8 bases; unmatched junction nucleotides: 14. Germline CDR1 and CDR2: MDHEN and SYDVKM. This CDR3 spans 15 amino acids. As DNA, the CDR3 is TGTGCCAGCATCTCCCCGCCGGGACAGGGAGGCGGCTACACCTTC. This sequence encodes CASISPPGQGGGYTF.

In this sample, this clone turned up many times. J is TRBJ1-5 and V is TRBV3-1; the D is unclear. The V gene lost 0 bases and the J gene lost 2 bases, with 8 bases spanning the gap. Germline-derived CDR1 and CDR2 are LGHDT and YNNKEL (reference sequence). There are 15 residues in the CDR3. The CDR3: CASSQDGRGNQPQHF. CDR3 sequence (DNA): TGTGCCAGCAGCCAAGATGGGAGGGGCAATCAGCCCCAGCATTTT.

For this clone: At one boundary the junction diverges from the germline segment, which might be a read error. V and J are TRBV12-3 or TRBV12-4 and TRBJ2-2; 9 positions match TRBD2. CDR3 length equals 16 residues. This chain's CDR3 is CASNLGVAGATWELFF. The DNA for the CDR3 is TGTGCCAGCAATTTAGGGGTAGCGGGAGCGACCTGGGAGCTGTTTTTT.

Turning to this clone: A much larger clone lies one base from this, so it may be a read error. This rearrangement joins TRBV9 to TRBJ1-2; 8 bases align to TRBD1. Germline loops: CDR1 SGDLS, CDR2 YYNGEE. The CDR3 length is 15 residues. The CDR3 here is CASSVDVGQAPRYTF. In DNA, the CDR3 is TGCGCCAGCAGCGTAGATGTGGGACAGGCCCCTCGCTACACCTTC.

Concerning this clone itself: The identical CDR3 is also encoded by other nucleotide sequences in the sample. J is TRBJ2-5 and V is TRBV10-3; D not resolved. CDR3 size: 15 residues. Germline CDR1 reads ENHRY; CDR2 reads SYGVKD. Trimming removed 3 bases from V and 1 base from J, with 12 bases in between. The CDR3 reads CAISEGQPTQETQYF. For the CDR3, the DNA is TGTGCCATCAGTGAAGGGCAGCCTACCCAAGAGACCCAGTACTTC.